One and the same sample provided the 25 T cell receptor beta chains below, sequenced in a study of STAT3 mutations in large granular lymphocyte leukemia. The study's findings and limits: In T-cell large granular lymphocyte leukemia, about half of patients showed multiple immunodominant subclonotypes.

Their antigens remain unidentified. The repertoire was sequenced with immunoSEQ multiplex PCR; TCRdb's copy has only in-frame clones and lacks some. The table lists 35,000 to 50,000 clones, about 81% of them singletons. The specimen was PBMCs. These receptors all stem from a human donor with T large granular lymphocyte leukemia. Some clones in this sample may be carry-over from other donors' samples.

The chain combines TRBV9 with TRBJ2-5; 8 bases align to TRBD2. Germline loops: CDR1 SGDLS, CDR2 YYNGEE. V lost 7 bases and J lost 5; bases outside the gene matches: 13. The CDR3 has 15 amino acids. The chain's CDR3 is CASSRGLESSETQYF. The CDR3 bases are TGTGCCAGCTCGAGGGGACTAGAGAGTTCGGAGACCCAGTACTTC.

This rearrangement joins TRBV18 to TRBJ1-1; 7 bases are shared with TRBD1. The ends lost 3 bases at V and 5 bases at J; junction bases unmatched: 18. This CDR3 is built from 18 residues. CDR1 and CDR2 (germline): KGHSH, LQKENI. This CDR3 reads CASSPFIITGQSTTEAFF. The CDR3 bases are TGTGCCAGCTCACCTTTCATTATCACGGGACAGTCTACGACTGAAGCTTTCTTT.

The DNA of the CDR3 is TGCGCCAGCAGCTTGGCGGGACAGGGGAAGAACACTGAAGCTTTCTTT. The encoded protein is CASSLAGQGKNTEAFF. The rearrangement links TRBV5-1 to TRBJ1-1, with TRBD1 matching 10 bases. V lost 0 bases and J lost 1; bases outside the gene matches: 3. The CDR3 spans 16 residues. Germline CDR1 is SGHRS and CDR2 is YFSETQ. The variable domain in full, with the rest retrieved from reference TRBV5-1 and TRBJ1-1, is KAGVTQTPRYLIKTRGQQVTLSCSPISGHRSVSWYQQTPGQGLQFLFEYFSETQRNKGNFPGRFSGRQFSNSRSEMNVSTLELGDSALYLCASSLAGQGKNTEAFFGQGTRLTVV.

V gene TRBV10-3 combines with J gene TRBJ1-1; tentatively, D is TRBD1 (6 bases). CDR1 is ENHRY and CDR2 is SYGVKD in the germline V gene. This CDR3 has 13 residues. V was trimmed by 4 bases and J by 1 base, leaving 7 bases between them. CDR3 amino acids: CAISGTENTEAFF. DNA of the CDR3: TGTGCCATCAGTGGGACAGAGAACACTGAAGCTTTCTTT.

V and J are TRBV27 and TRBJ2-5, with D possibly TRBD1 on 6 matching bases. This CDR3 has 14 residues. Trimming shortened V by 2 bases and J by 1 base, and 8 bases separated the two germline ends. From germline, CDR1 is MNHEY and CDR2 SMNVEV (reference sequence). CDR3 residues: CASSLRGTQETQYF. CDR3 coding DNA: TGTGCCAGCAGTTTAAGGGGGACCCAAGAGACCCAGTACTTC.

The chain carries TRBV5-1 and TRBJ2-5; TRBD2 aligns across 14 bases. From germline, CDR1 is SGHRS and CDR2 YFSETQ. V shed 4 bases, J shed 5 bases, and the junction held 13 bases outside the gene matches. This CDR3 comprises 18 residues. This CDR3 is CASSTLPGLAGVGETQYF. CDR3 DNA: TGCGCCAGCAGCACCCTACCGGGACTAGCGGGGGTAGGGGAGACCCAGTACTTC.

This chain joins TRBV7-9 and TRBJ2-7; the match to TRBD1 covers 11 bases. After removal of 5 bases from V and 2 bases from J, the junction contained 5 bases not matched to a gene. The CDR3 runs to 15 residues. Germline loops: CDR1 SEHNR, CDR2 FQNEAQ (reference sequence). The CDR3 region has the DNA TGTGCCAGCAGCCCGGACAGGGGGCGACCCTACGAGCAGTACGTC. It specifies CASSPDRGRPYEQYV.

The chain joins TRBV29-1 to TRBJ2-3, with no clear D. V was pared by 7 bases and J by 2 bases, with 13 bases between. The CDR3 covers 13 residues. Per germline, CDR1 SQVTM and CDR2 ANQGSEA. CDR3 region: CSGVRTDTDTQYF. The CDR3 nucleotides read TGCAGCGGGGTAAGAACGGACACAGATACGCAGTATTTT.

The chain couples TRBV29-1 to TRBJ2-7; 7 bases map to TRBD1. CDR1 SQVTM and CDR2 ANQGSEA come from the germline V gene. This CDR3 is 12 amino acids long. The CDR3 sequence: CSSRGQDYEQYF. For the CDR3, the DNA is TGCAGTTCGCGTGGACAGGACTACGAGCAGTACTTC.

This clone occurred a few times. J is TRBJ1-2 and V is TRBV6-5, with D uncertain. This CDR3 comprises 14 residues. CDR1 is MNHEY and CDR2 is SVGAGI in the germline V gene. The germline V and J ends were trimmed by 5 bases and 0 bases, with 10 bases remaining between them. The chain's CDR3 is CASSRLTANYGYTF. The CDR3 bases are TGTGCCAGCAGTCGCCTTACTGCTAACTATGGCTACACCTTC.

The chain links TRBV19 to TRBJ2-2; either TRBD1 or TRBD2 may supply D (5 bases each). The V and J ends lost 6 bases and 5 bases respectively, with 19 bases between them. The germline V gene encodes CDR1 LNHDA and CDR2 SQIVND (reference sequence). The CDR3 loop spans 16 amino acids. The CDR3 sequence is CASRPDPGRTTGELFF. Written as DNA, the CDR3 is TGTGCCAGTAGACCCGACCCGGGACGGACGACCGGGGAGCTGTTTTTT.

This clone was seen more than once but under ten times. The V gene is TRBV28, the J gene TRBJ1-5; D remains unclear. V lost 2 bases and J lost 6, with 8 bases in between. Germline values: CDR1 MDHEN, CDR2 SYDVKM. The CDR3 is made up of 13 amino acids. The CDR3, as DNA: TGTGCCAGCAGTTTACCCGTGGGTCAGCCCCAGCATTTT. Translation gives CASSLPVGQPQHF.

In the case of this clone: The same CDR3 can be traced to other DNA sequences in this sample. The J gene is TRBJ1-2, the V gene TRBV29-1; D call uncertain. CDR3 length: 15 amino acids. V lost 6 bases, J lost 2 bases, and 19 bases lay in between. Germline V gene data show CDR1 as SQVTM and CDR2 as ANQGSEA. CDR3: CSVRHSTEMNYGYTF. The CDR3, as DNA: TGCAGCGTAAGGCACTCGACGGAGATGAACTATGGCTACACCTTC.

The chain carries TRBV7-2 and TRBJ2-5; no firm D call. The CDR3 is made up of 14 amino acids. Germline V lookup: CDR1 SGHTA, CDR2 FQGNSA. Trimming left V 2 bases short and J 1 base short, with 8 bases between. The CDR3 bases are TGTGCCAGCAGCTTATATCTGGGCCAAGAGACCCAGTACTTC. The encoded protein is CASSLYLGQETQYF.

V gene TRBV5-1 combines with J gene TRBJ2-5, with 12 bases aligning to TRBD1. Trimming took 3 bases from V and 4 from J; bases not matched to a gene: 4. This CDR3 is built from 15 residues. From germline, CDR1 is SGHRS and CDR2 YFSETQ. The CDR3 nucleotides are TGCGCCAGCAGCTCGGGACAGGGGGCCGGAGAGACCCAGTACTTC. It is translated as CASSSGQGAGETQYF.

The chain joins TRBV5-6 to TRBJ2-7; either TRBD1 or TRBD2 may supply D (5 bases each). Between the trimmed V and J ends, which lost 2 bases and 7 bases, there was a span of 13 bases. Germline CDR1 is SGHDT and CDR2 is YYEEEE. The CDR3 loop spans 13 amino acids. As DNA, the CDR3 is TGTGCCAGCAGCTTACCGGGACCGCGTGAGCAGTACTTC. Amino acid sequence: CASSLPGPREQYF.

V and J are TRBV9 and TRBJ2-5; D perhaps matches TRBD2 (6 bases). The ends were cut back, 0 bases at V and 2 bases at J, with 14 bases in the middle. Germline V gene lookup returns CDR1 SGDLS and CDR2 YYNGEE. The CDR3 extends over 16 amino acids. CDR3 coding DNA: TGTGCCAGCAGCGTAGCTAGCGTTACCTCTCAAGAGACCCAGTACTTC. Its translation is CASSVASVTSQETQYF.

The V call is TRBV7-9, the J call TRBJ1-1, with 12 bases lining up with TRBD1. The ends lost 5 bases at V and 3 bases at J; junction bases unmatched: 10. Per germline, CDR1 SEHNR and CDR2 FQNEAQ (reference sequence). The CDR3 covers 17 residues. The CDR3 loop is CASSTGTGGARDTEAFF. CDR3 nucleotide sequence: TGTGCCAGCAGCACCGGGACAGGGGGCGCGAGGGACACTGAAGCTTTCTTT. The entire variable domain, with the rest obtained from reference TRBV7-9 and TRBJ1-1, is as follows: DTGVSQNPRHKITKRGQNVTFRCDPISEHNRLYWYRQTLGQGPEFLTYFQNEAQLEKSRLLSDRFSAERPKGSFSTLEIQRTEQGDSAMYLCASSTGTGGARDTEAFFGQGTRLTVV.

The rearrangement links TRBV5-1 to TRBJ1-1; 7 positions agree with TRBD1. The V gene end was trimmed by 4 bases and the J gene end by 1 base; junction bases not matched to a gene: 4. The CDR3 contains 14 residues. Germline V gene lookup returns CDR1 SGHRS and CDR2 YFSETQ. CDR3 DNA: TGCGCCAGCAGCGTAGGGACAGCGAACACTGAAGCTTTCTTT. This gives the protein CASSVGTANTEAFF.

The chain employs TRBV5-1 and TRBJ2-2; D is uncertain. This CDR3 spans 14 amino acids. V was trimmed by 2 bases and J by 6 bases, leaving 11 bases between them. Per the germline V gene, CDR1 is SGHRS and CDR2 is YFSETQ. The CDR3 loop reads CASSLVQIPGELFF. CDR3 bases: TGCGCCAGCAGCTTAGTCCAGATCCCCGGGGAGCTGTTTTTT.

This sequence joins TRBV6-5 and TRBJ1-2, with D perhaps matching TRBD1 (6 bases). Germline assignment: CDR1 MNHEY and CDR2 SVGAGI. This CDR3 has 13 residues. Trimming left V 2 bases short and J 5 bases short, with 9 bases between. This CDR3 reads CASSYDRTYGYTF. CDR3 coding DNA: TGTGCCAGCAGTTACGACAGGACTTATGGCTACACCTTC.

The rearrangement uses TRBV18 and TRBJ1-3; TRBD1 matches 10 bases. CDR1 and CDR2 from the germline V gene are KGHSH and LQKENI. This CDR3 contains 15 residues. Trimming at V came to 2 bases and at J to 2 bases, leaving 0 bases not matched to a gene. For the CDR3, the DNA is TGTGCCAGCTCACCAGGGACAGGGGCTGGAAACACCATATATTTT. Translating gives CASSPGTGAGNTIYF. The full variable domain, in which reference TRBV18 and TRBJ1-3 provide the parts outside the CDR3, is NAGVMQNPRHLVRRRGQEARLRCSPMKGHSHVYWYRQLPEEGLKFMVYLQKENIIDESGMPKERFSAEFPKEGPSILRIQQVVRGDSAAYFCASSPGTGAGNTIYFGEGSWLTVV.

V gene TRBV18 combines with J gene TRBJ2-1, with a weak D call TRBD1 (6 bases). This CDR3 has 13 amino acids. Germline loops: CDR1 KGHSH, CDR2 LQKENI. With 2 bases removed from V and 8 bases from J, the gap between germline ends came to 10 bases. The CDR3: CASSPSRGDEQFF. CDR3 DNA: TGTGCCAGCTCACCAAGCAGGGGCGATGAGCAGTTCTTC.

This clone was detected only once. The chain employs TRBV12-5 and TRBJ2-5, with TRBD1 identical over 7 bases. J lost 3 bases, V lost 1 base, and 2 bases had no gene match. The CDR3 runs to 14 residues. Germline V gives CDR1 LGHNT, CDR2 FRNRAP. The CDR3 DNA reads as TGTGCTAGTGGTTTGGGGCAGGGGGAAGAGACCCAGTACTTC. Encoded protein: CASGLGQGEETQYF.

The chain is built from TRBV29-1 and TRBJ1-5; 11 bases fit TRBD1. Trimming at V came to 6 bases and at J to 3 bases, leaving 1 base not matched to a gene. In germline, CDR1 is SQVTM, CDR2 ANQGSEA. There are 13 residues in the CDR3. This CDR3 reads CSVGQGANQPQHF. DNA for the CDR3: TGCAGCGTAGGACAGGGGGCCAATCAGCCCCAGCATTTT.